The clone carrying this TCR beta chain was detected once. Trimming left V 5 bases short and J 3 bases short, with 11 bases between. The CDR3 totals 14 residues. Germline CDR1 SGHTA, CDR2 FQGNSA. The sample originates from a study of blood T cell repertoires in COVID-19. The overall study: T cells, B-cell-depleted T cells, or PBMCs provided the cDNA or gDNA that served as material.

Sequencing was performed with immunoSEQ multiplex PCR; in TCRdb, only in-frame clones are kept and a portion is missing. The sample yields about 81,000 clones, approximately 88% seen once. This receptor was taken from a man in his 70s with acute or convalescent COVID-19. The V call is TRBV7-2, the J call TRBJ1-5, with D maybe TRBD1 (5 bases). Sequenced: peripheral blood. Here the CDR3 DNA reads TGTGCCAGCAGCGACAGAGACCCCAATCAGCCCCAGCATTTT. Translation gives CASSDRDPNQPQHF.